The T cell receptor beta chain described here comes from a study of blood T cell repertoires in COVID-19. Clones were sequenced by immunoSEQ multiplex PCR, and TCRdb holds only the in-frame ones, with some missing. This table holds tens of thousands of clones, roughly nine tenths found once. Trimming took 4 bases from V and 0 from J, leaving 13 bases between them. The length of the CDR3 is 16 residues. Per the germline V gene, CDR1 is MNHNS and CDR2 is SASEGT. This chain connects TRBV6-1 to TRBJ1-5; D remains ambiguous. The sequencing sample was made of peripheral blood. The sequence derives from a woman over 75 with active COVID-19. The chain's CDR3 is CASSGNNNLSNQPQHF. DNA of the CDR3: TGTGCCAGCAGTGGAAATAACAACCTTAGCAATCAGCCCCAGCATTTT.